The clone carrying this T cell receptor beta chain was seen more than once but under ten times. The antigen is unknown. The source of the sample is a study of blood T cells in healthy people across ages. Study-wide context: Per two T cells, template switching captured roughly one barcoded beta molecule.

Study-wide findings and caveats: It was held that diversity estimates obtained from one million T cells represented underestimates.

For the second PCR, which ran for 7 to 11 cycles, a sample-barcoded 5' primer and a J-beta primer mix were used. TCRdb independently ran MiXCR on the 5' RACE reads; one entry per CDR3 protein. The sample comprises more than 900,000 distinct CDR3 sequences, approximately 26% of which are singletons, and around 0.75% rests with the top ten. The CDR3 runs 17 residues. The germline gives CDR1 SGHVS, CDR2 FQNEAQ. This same sample was also part of a study on T cells of mothers and their children. This second report adds: Sequencing revealed no T cell clones that were persistent and microchimeric.

The material sequenced was blood. The receptor comes from a girl aged 2 to 10 in good health. This rearrangement joins TRBV7-8 to TRBJ2-5, with TRBD2 matching 12 bases. The J call may be mistaken, given a closer DNA end match to TRBJ2-1. CDR3 residues: CASSPWTSGIPSNEQFF. CDR3 DNA: TGTGCCAGCAGCCCCTGGACTAGCGGGATACCTTCCAATGAGCAGTTCTTC.